This entry lists 29 T cell receptor beta chains sequenced from one sample in a study of control samples from healthy donors and cancer patients. TCRdb's table, derived via immunoSEQ multiplex PCR, lists solely in-frame clones and lacks some. The sample lists about 220,000 clones; 85% to 95% were seen once. Sequenced input: blood. The receptors were sampled from a man aged 45-65 years in good health.

The rearrangement links TRBV28 to TRBJ2-2, with D unresolved. The germline V and J ends were trimmed by 3 bases and 4 bases, with 6 bases remaining between them. Germline V lookup: CDR1 MDHEN, CDR2 SYDVKM. This CDR3 region has 13 residues. CDR3 sequence: CASSFGVTGELFF. The CDR3 DNA reads as TGTGCCAGCAGTTTTGGGGTCACCGGGGAGCTGTTTTTT.

The chain links TRBV5-1 to TRBJ2-3; no firm D call. Germline lookup yields CDR1 SGHRS and CDR2 YFSETQ. The CDR3 extends over 12 amino acids. V was shortened by 4 bases and J by 4 bases, with 7 bases between the two germline ends. The CDR3 here is CASSLPADTQYF. The CDR3 nucleotides are TGCGCCAGCAGCCTGCCGGCAGATACGCAGTATTTT.

The chain couples TRBV4-2 to TRBJ1-1; 8 bases match TRBD1. Germline-derived CDR1 and CDR2 are LGHNA and YNFKEQ. The CDR3 is 15 residues long. V shed 1 base, J shed 1 base, and the junction held 2 bases outside the gene matches. CDR3 amino acids: CASSQAGQGNTEAFF. The CDR3 DNA sequence: TGTGCCAGCAGCCAAGCCGGACAGGGGAACACTGAAGCTTTCTTT.

The chain couples TRBV5-1 to TRBJ2-3; 14 nucleotides match TRBD2. J lost 0 bases, V lost 1 base, and 4 bases had no gene match. CDR3 length: 18 amino acids. CDR1 and CDR2 from the germline V gene are SGHRS and YFSETQ. CDR3 loop: CASSLRGTSGGSTDTQYF. The CDR3 DNA sequence: TGCGCCAGCAGCTTGCGTGGGACTAGCGGGGGAAGCACAGATACGCAGTATTTT.

This clone occurred a few times. V gene TRBV5-5 combines with J gene TRBJ1-1; D gene unclear. This CDR3 spans 13 amino acids. Germline V gives CDR1 SGHKS, CDR2 YYEKEE (reference sequence). Between the trimmed V and J ends, which lost 4 bases and 8 bases, there was a span of 15 bases. CDR3: CASSKLTGVEAFF. For the CDR3, the DNA is TGTGCCAGCAGCAAACTGACGGGCGTCGAAGCTTTCTTT.

The CDR3 region is CAISESSVGSGNTIYF. The DNA of the CDR3 is TGTGCCATCAGTGAGTCTTCAGTTGGCTCTGGAAACACCATATATTTT. The chain has TRBV10-3 and TRBJ1-3, with D hard to call. Trimming took 0 bases from V and 0 from J, leaving 9 bases between them. The CDR3 extends over 16 amino acids. Germline V gene data show CDR1 as ENHRY and CDR2 as SYGVKD.

The CDR3 sequence is CASSHVIGGGAGELFF. CDR3 in DNA: TGTGCCAGCAGCCACGTTATAGGAGGGGGGGCCGGGGAGCTGTTTTTT. The J gene is TRBJ2-2, the V gene TRBV3-1 (or the pseudogene TRBV3-2), with D possibly TRBD2 on 7 matching bases. The CDR3 has 16 amino acids. V lost 3 bases and J 6 bases, leaving 17 bases between the germline ends. Per the germline V gene, CDR1 is LGHDT and CDR2 is YNNKEL (reference sequence).

The J gene is TRBJ1-6, the V gene TRBV7-8, with D perhaps TRBD1 (5 bases). The germline V gene encodes CDR1 SGHVS and CDR2 FQNEAQ. The length of the CDR3 is 14 residues. V lost 6 bases and J lost 10, with 16 bases in between. CDR3 bases: TGTGCCAGCAGTTACCGGCAGGGAAACTCACCCCTCCACTTT. It yields the protein CASSYRQGNSPLHF. Supplemented by reference TRBV7-8 and TRBJ1-6, the full variable domain reads GAGVSQSPRYKVAKRGQDVALRCDPISGHVSLFWYQQALGQGPEFLTYFQNEAQLDKSGLPSDRFFAERPEGSVSTLKIQRTQQEDSAVYLCASSYRQGNSPLHFGNGTRLTVT.

This chain uses TRBV9 with TRBJ1-5; 8 bases match TRBD1. V dropped 4 bases and J dropped 4; count of bases not matched to a gene: 13. CDR1 is SGDLS, CDR2 YYNGEE, per germline. This CDR3 has 17 amino acids. In nucleotides, the CDR3 is TGTGCCAGCAGCCCTCCCGCAGGGGGCGCGTTGAATCAGCCCCAGCATTTT. This gives the protein CASSPPAGGALNQPQHF.

The rearrangement links TRBV6-2 or TRBV6-3 to TRBJ2-7, with a weak D call TRBD2 (6 bases). CDR1 is MNHEY and CDR2 is SVGEGT in the germline V gene. Deletions cut 2 bases from V and 3 bases from J, with 14 bases between. CDR3 length: 15 amino acids. The CDR3 sequence is CASSYRAGENYEQYF. Written as DNA, the CDR3 is TGTGCCAGCAGTTACCGAGCGGGTGAAAACTACGAGCAGTACTTC.

The chain is built from TRBV5-1 and TRBJ1-2; 8 bases fit TRBD1. In germline, CDR1 is SGHRS, CDR2 YFSETQ. V lost 7 bases, J lost 0 bases, and 8 bases stayed unmatched. There are 15 residues in the CDR3. The CDR3 DNA reads TGCGCCAGCCGAGTAGGGACAGGCACTAACTATGGCTACACCTTC. Amino acids: CASRVGTGTNYGYTF.

The genes are TRBV5-4 and TRBJ2-1, with TRBD2 matching 11 bases. Trimming at V came to 10 bases and at J to 3 bases, leaving 6 bases not matched to a gene. CDR3 length: 14 amino acids. Germline V CDR1 and CDR2: SGHNT, YYREEE (reference sequence). The CDR3 loop is CASGLAGGYNEQFF. The CDR3, as DNA: TGTGCCTCCGGACTAGCGGGCGGCTACAATGAGCAGTTCTTC.

The chain joins TRBV20-1 to TRBJ2-3; 9 positions agree with TRBD2. The CDR3 length is 16 residues. V was pared by 3 bases and J by 2 bases, with 9 bases of the junction left unmatched. Germline V lookup: CDR1 DFQATT, CDR2 SNEGSKA (reference sequence). CDR3 DNA sequence: TGCAGTGCTAGTGAATTAGCGGGGGCTTACACAGATACGCAGTATTTT. Translation gives CSASELAGAYTDTQYF.

The rearrangement joins TRBV29-1 to TRBJ2-1; maybe TRBD1 (5 bases). Germline CDR1 SQVTM, CDR2 ANQGSEA. This CDR3 contains 14 residues. V was clipped by 5 bases and J by 1 base, with 12 bases between them. CDR3 DNA sequence: TGCAGCGTTCGATCAGGGAAATCCTACAATGAGCAGTTCTTC. Protein: CSVRSGKSYNEQFF.

The chain uses TRBV15 and TRBJ1-6; D unresolved. V shed 0 bases and J shed 0 bases, with 3 bases lying between them. Germline CDR1 reads LNHNV; CDR2 reads YYDKDF (reference sequence). This CDR3 spans 15 amino acids. As DNA, the CDR3 is TGTGCCACCAGCAGAGAAGGCTCCTATAATTCACCCCTCCACTTT. Its protein product is CATSREGSYNSPLHF.

For the CDR3, the DNA is TGTGCCAGTAGTTCCAGGGGGCGCTTGAACACTGAAGCTTTCTTT. This encodes CASSSRGRLNTEAFF. The rearrangement uses TRBV19 and TRBJ1-1, with 8 nucleotides matching TRBD1. Unmatched junction bases numbered 5, after V lost 5 bases and J lost 0 bases. The CDR3 runs 15 residues. From germline, CDR1 is LNHDA and CDR2 SQIVND (reference sequence).

The genes are TRBV24-1 and TRBJ1-2; D remains unclear. Deletions cut 6 bases from V and 7 bases from J, with 11 bases between. The CDR3 runs to 12 residues. Per germline, CDR1 KGHDR and CDR2 SFDVKD. The CDR3 nucleotides read TGTGCCACCAGTCAGAAAAGTGGTGGCTACACCTTC. Translated, it gives CATSQKSGGYTF.

The chain joins TRBV6-5 to TRBJ2-5; D remains ambiguous. Trimming stripped 8 bases from V and 3 bases from J, with 13 bases between. The length of the CDR3 is 13 residues. Germline loops: CDR1 MNHEY, CDR2 SVGAGI. CDR3 sequence reads: CASSPPGKETQYF. DNA for the CDR3: TGTGCCAGCTCTCCCCCAGGAAAAGAGACCCAGTACTTC.

Here the CDR3 DNA reads TGTGCCAGCAGTTACCTGGAGCAGGGAGGGAAGACCCAGTACTTC. The encoded protein is CASSYLEQGGKTQYF. This sequence joins TRBV6-6 and TRBJ2-5; 7 bases are shared with TRBD2. The germline V gene has CDR1 MNHNY and CDR2 SVGAGI (reference sequence). This CDR3 comprises 15 residues. V lost 2 bases to trimming and J lost 6 bases; unmatched junction nucleotides: 9.

The V call is TRBV30, the J call TRBJ1-5, with D uncertain. V gave up 2 bases and J gave up 4 bases, with 12 bases separating them. Germline values: CDR1 GTSNPN, CDR2 SVGIG (reference sequence). The CDR3 has 14 residues. DNA for the CDR3: TGTGCCTGGAGTCCGAACACAATAAATCAGCCCCAGCATTTT. Amino acids: CAWSPNTINQPQHF.

The chain uses TRBV19 and TRBJ1-1, with 9 bases identical to TRBD1. The CDR3 loop spans 15 amino acids. Germline CDR1 LNHDA, CDR2 SQIVND (reference sequence). V was clipped by 5 bases and J by 0 bases; unmatched bases: 4. In nucleotides, the CDR3 is TGTGCCAGTAGTTTCGACAGGGGGGTGAACACTGAAGCTTTCTTT. This translates into CASSFDRGVNTEAFF.

The V call is TRBV5-1, the J call TRBJ2-3; D is perhaps TRBD1 or TRBD2 (5 bases each). Germline V gives CDR1 SGHRS, CDR2 YFSETQ. The CDR3 has 18 residues. Trimming left V 0 bases short and J 8 bases short, with 25 bases between. The CDR3 spells CASSLAGDPPTFSFTQYF. The CDR3 nucleotides are TGCGCCAGCAGCTTGGCTGGGGACCCTCCTACTTTTTCTTTTACGCAGTATTTT. The full variable domain, in which reference TRBV5-1 and TRBJ2-3 provide the parts outside the CDR3, is KAGVTQTPRYLIKTRGQQVTLSCSPISGHRSVSWYQQTPGQGLQFLFEYFSETQRNKGNFPGRFSGRQFSNSRSEMNVSTLELGDSALYLCASSLAGDPPTFSFTQYFGPGTRLTVL.

V gene TRBV9 combines with J gene TRBJ2-2; 14 positions match TRBD2. V was clipped by 7 bases and J by 2 bases; unmatched bases: 1. This CDR3 spans 15 amino acids. Looked up from germline, CDR1 is SGDLS and CDR2 is YYNGEE. The CDR3 DNA reads as TGTGCCAGCGGACTAGCGGGGGGCAACACCGGGGAGCTGTTTTTT. Amino acids: CASGLAGGNTGELFF.

V is TRBV5-1 and J is TRBJ2-1, with 7 bases fitting TRBD2. Germline CDR1 reads SGHRS; CDR2 reads YFSETQ. Trimming removed 0 bases from V and 2 bases from J; junction bases left unmatched: 5. This CDR3 is built from 16 residues. In DNA form, the CDR3 reads TGCGCCAGCAGCTTGGCCGAGCGGGGAGCCTACAATGAGCAGTTCTTC. Translated, it gives CASSLAERGAYNEQFF.

J is TRBJ2-1 and V is TRBV7-2; 8 bases agree with TRBD2. J gave up 7 bases and V 5 bases, and 10 bases lay outside the gene matches. This CDR3 has 15 amino acids. The germline gives CDR1 SGHTA, CDR2 FQGNSA. The CDR3: CASSPSVPGGNEQFF. CDR3 sequence (DNA): TGTGCCAGCAGCCCTAGCGTACCGGGGGGGAATGAGCAGTTCTTC.

The chain carries TRBV3-1 (or the pseudogene TRBV3-2) and TRBJ1-5; D not resolved. Looked up from germline, CDR1 is LGHDT and CDR2 is YNNKEL (reference sequence). V was cut by 1 base and J by 9 bases, with 13 bases left in between. The CDR3 loop spans 14 amino acids. The CDR3 protein is CASSQGASSRPQHF. DNA of the CDR3: TGTGCCAGCAGCCAAGGAGCGAGCTCCCGGCCCCAGCATTTT.

J is TRBJ1-2 and V is TRBV6-5, with 9 bases matching TRBD1. This CDR3 is 16 amino acids long. The trim removed 2 bases at V and 8 bases at J, leaving 12 bases unmatched. From germline, CDR1 is MNHEY and CDR2 SVGAGI. Written as DNA, the CDR3 is TGTGCCAGCAGTTACCGTCCTTCCGGGACAGGGCACGGCTACACCTTC. It yields the protein CASSYRPSGTGHGYTF.

The chain recombines TRBV5-1 with TRBJ2-2; no clear D. Germline CDR1 SGHRS, CDR2 YFSETQ. V shed 0 bases and J shed 1 base, with 7 bases lying between them. This CDR3 spans 15 amino acids. CDR3 region: CASSLASGNTGELFF. CDR3 sequence (DNA): TGCGCCAGCAGCTTGGCGTCGGGGAACACCGGGGAGCTGTTTTTT. Looking up the rest from reference TRBV5-1 and TRBJ2-2 gives the full variable domain: KAGVTQTPRYLIKTRGQQVTLSCSPISGHRSVSWYQQTPGQGLQFLFEYFSETQRNKGNFPGRFSGRQFSNSRSEMNVSTLELGDSALYLCASSLASGNTGELFFGEGSRLTVL.

J is TRBJ2-7 and V is TRBV15; TRBD2 agrees at 9 bases. The V segment lost 6 bases and the J segment 7 bases; nucleotides outside the gene matches: 10. This CDR3 has 14 amino acids. Germline V gene data show CDR1 as LNHNV and CDR2 as YYDKDF (reference sequence). Here the CDR3 DNA reads TGTGCCACCAGGTCCTCGGGCGGGGGGGTTGAGCAGTACGTC. Protein product: CATRSSGGGVEQYV.